This T cell receptor (beta chain) derives from a study of blood T cell repertoires in COVID-19 (dated by TCRdb to about 2020). About the full investigation: Samples from collaborators originated in the United States, Italy and Spain and spanned both the acute and convalescent phases of COVID-19. The material from the prospective study consisted of cDNA or gDNA derived from T cells, B-cell-depleted T cells, or PBMCs. Subjects who had been exposed to COVID-19, were actively infected with it, or had recovered from it provided the deeply sampled blood TCRbeta repertoires that made up the dataset. The repertoires were made available in a free public database intended to serve as a resource for research on the immune response to SARS-CoV-2. Samples were obtained from the ongoing ImmuneRACE study (first 160 participants) and from 1,000 to 1,500 subjects provided by 6 global collaborators. A de-identified subject ID, COVID-19 status, age in years and sex were almost always included in the sample metadata. Where HLA class I and class II types were available, the types were taken from metadata supplied by the sample provider, not from assay-based typing.

Paper-wide results and their limitations: Clinical and demographic metadata were provided uncurated, with the amount varying by source and participant.

TCRbeta CDR3 regions were amplified from genomic DNA using the immunoSEQ Assay, a bias-controlled multiplex PCR. In the source study's methods: The number of nucleated cells in each sample was estimated by amplification of reference gene primers within the assay. To quantify the absolute abundance of each unique TCRbeta CDR3 rearrangement, sequence reads were collapsed and filtered. Productive Simpson clonality was computed per sample as the square root of Simpson's diversity index over productive rearrangements. The table was pulled from immuneACCESS by TCRdb, which kept in-frame rearrangements only. Such tables lose some clones; where checked, under half of the loss comes from unresolved V genes, and the rest has no known cause. That table is the source of V, J and clone size, and D and trimming were worked out from the DNA. This sample gives a few hundred thousand clones in total; 85% to 90% of them show up just once. The top ten hold 11% of the sample.

On this clone: It lacks a known antigen. No much larger clone is present one base from it, and per-base qualities are unavailable.

CDR1 and CDR2 are drawn from the germline V gene: KGHSH, LQKENI. V lost 2 bases and J lost 8 bases, and the count of bases not matched to a germline gene is 7. From cysteine to phenylalanine, the CDR3 is 14 amino acids long. Only the CDR3 region is kept as DNA, spanning 42 bases read in frame from base 1. One collaborating source in Seattle enrolled patients while the patients were actively infected and followed the patients over time throughout the course of disease. Collaborating institutions collected whole blood in K2EDTA tubes following their own protocols. For TCRbeta analysis, collaborators shipped samples as frozen whole blood, isolated PBMCs, or DNA extracted from either of those sample types.

Material: peripheral blood. This chain joins TRBV18 to TRBJ1-2, with 8 bases aligning to TRBD1. The clonotype was recovered from a woman aged 25-40 years with COVID-19, enrolled during active disease. This receptor has the CDR3 CASSPLTGEGGYTF. At the DNA level, the sequence is TGTGCCAGCTCACCATTGACAGGGGAAGGGGGCTACACCTTC.